The 6 T cell receptor beta chains below all came from one sample that was sequenced in a study of T-cell reconstitution after alpha-beta-depleted transplantation in children. Preparing the TCRbeta library involved the use of unique molecular identifiers. MiXCR, applied by TCRdb to the PCR reads, yields one record per CDR3 protein. The repertoire holds hundreds of thousands of distinct CDR3 sequences, with 16% as singletons. The sample was PBMCs from the stem cell graft donor, taken from the stem cell graft. The receptors shown here come from a human donor who donated a stem cell graft to a child with acute myeloid leukemia.

V and J are TRBV20-1 and TRBJ1-1; no reliable D call. This CDR3 region has 14 residues. In germline, CDR1 is DFQATT, CDR2 SNEGSKA (reference sequence). The V and J ends lost 3 bases and 2 bases respectively, with 13 bases between them. CDR3 sequence: CSASSPGRNTEAFF. CDR3 sequence (DNA): TGCAGTGCTAGCTCTCCAGGACGAAACACTGAAGCTTTCTTT.

Many counts were recorded for this clonotype. The rearrangement links TRBV20-1 to TRBJ2-1; D unresolved. CDR3 length: 13 amino acids. Germline lookup yields CDR1 DFQATT and CDR2 SNEGSKA (reference sequence). V was trimmed by 3 bases and J by 8 bases, leaving 14 bases between them. CDR3 coding DNA: TGCAGTGCTAGGCGGATGGGGTTAGATGAGCAGTTCTTC. Its translation: CSARRMGLDEQFF.

This chain links TRBV12-3 or TRBV12-4 with TRBJ2-7; 8 positions match TRBD1. J gave up 8 bases and V 1 base, and 10 bases lay outside the gene matches. The CDR3 has 15 residues. CDR3 in DNA: TGTGCCAGCAGTTTAGTCGCAGGGGGCGTTTACAAGCAGTACTTC. Translation: CASSLVAGGVYKQYF.

This clonotype was picked up a small number of times. The V gene is TRBV5-1, the J gene TRBJ1-2; D might be TRBD1 (6 bases). CDR1 and CDR2 from the germline V gene are SGHRS and YFSETQ. Between the trimmed V and J ends, which lost 7 bases and 6 bases, there was a span of 16 bases. There are 13 residues in the CDR3. The CDR3 DNA sequence: TGCGCCAGCTACAACTGGGGGCGAGATGGCTACACCTTC. Protein sequence: CASYNWGRDGYTF. The variable domain in full, with the rest retrieved from reference TRBV5-1 and TRBJ1-2, is KAGVTQTPRYLIKTRGQQVTLSCSPISGHRSVSWYQQTPGQGLQFLFEYFSETQRNKGNFPGRFSGRQFSNSRSEMNVSTLELGDSALYLCASYNWGRDGYTFGSGTRLTVV.

The sample holds many counts of this clonotype. The CDR3 nucleotides read TGCAGTGCTGACCTTCGGAACACCGGGGAGCTGTTTTTT. Translating it yields CSADLRNTGELFF. This chain links TRBV20-1 with TRBJ2-2; D gene ambiguous. The CDR3 extends over 13 amino acids. The V end lost 5 bases, the J end lost 1 base, and 8 bases lay between the germline ends. Germline V gene sequence: CDR1 DFQATT, CDR2 SNEGSKA (reference sequence).

The chain joins TRBV20-1 to TRBJ1-6; 10 nucleotides agree with TRBD1. J lost 10 bases, V lost 5 bases, and 11 bases had no gene match. Germline loops: CDR1 DFQATT, CDR2 SNEGSKA (reference sequence). This CDR3 contains 15 residues. The CDR3 sequence is CSAPVRDRGFSPLHF. CDR3 in DNA: TGCAGTGCTCCCGTCCGGGACAGGGGTTTCTCACCCCTCCACTTT.